Each of the 26 T cell receptor beta chains below was sequenced from the same sample in a study of blood T cell repertoires in COVID-19. The data were produced by immunoSEQ multiplex PCR, yet TCRdb's version contains in-frame clones alone and is incomplete. The sample lists roughly 380,000 clones; about 90% were seen once. Material: PBMCs or T cells enriched from blood (not recorded which). The origin of the receptors is a man aged 25 to 40 who had recovered from COVID-19.

This clone showed up just a few times. The chain links TRBV11-3 to TRBJ2-1; TRBD2 matches at 13 bases. Trimming took 5 bases from V and 7 from J; bases not matched to a gene: 5. CDR1 and CDR2 from the germline V gene are SGHNT and YENEEA. This CDR3 is 15 amino acids long. DNA of the CDR3: TGTGCCAGCAGCCTGACTAGCGGGGGGAAAAATGAGCAGTTCTTC. Protein product: CASSLTSGGKNEQFF.

The chain joins TRBV7-2 to TRBJ2-7, with 8 bases lining up with TRBD1. CDR3 length: 14 residues. The J segment lost 4 bases and the V segment lost 5 bases, leaving 7 bases of the junction unmatched. CDR1 SGHTA and CDR2 FQGNSA come from the germline V gene. CDR3 sequence reads: CASSTGQGGYEQYF. CDR3 bases: TGTGCCAGCAGCACTGGACAGGGTGGATACGAGCAGTACTTC.

The chain couples TRBV15 to TRBJ2-7; a possible D gene is TRBD2 (6 bases). The CDR3 is 16 amino acids. Trimming left V 1 base short and J 0 bases short, with 13 bases between. Germline-derived CDR1 and CDR2 are LNHNV and YYDKDF (reference sequence). CDR3 sequence (DNA): TGTGCCACCAGCAGAGGCAGATGGGGGGACTCCTACGAGCAGTACTTC. This encodes CATSRGRWGDSYEQYF.

The chain employs TRBV6-5 and TRBJ2-1; TRBD2 agrees at 8 bases. This CDR3 is built from 14 residues. V shed 9 bases, J shed 6 bases, and the junction held 10 bases outside the gene matches. Germline CDR1 MNHEY, CDR2 SVGAGI. CDR3: CASSRAGGFNEQFF. The CDR3, as DNA: TGTGCCAGTTCTAGGGCGGGGGGATTCAATGAGCAGTTCTTC.

This chain uses TRBV30 with TRBJ2-7; 10 bases map to TRBD1. The junction had 1 base not matched to a gene; V was cut back by 1 base and J by 4 bases. Germline loops: CDR1 GTSNPN, CDR2 SVGIG (reference sequence). There are 13 residues in the CDR3. In DNA form, the CDR3 reads TGTGCCTGGAGTGCGGACAGGGGGTACGAGCAGTACTTC. The encoded protein is CAWSADRGYEQYF.

This clone was counted once. The chain recombines TRBV18 with TRBJ1-1; possible D gene TRBD1, 5 bases. Germline V gives CDR1 KGHSH, CDR2 LQKENI. The V gene lost 6 bases and the J gene lost 4 bases, with 15 bases spanning the gap. This CDR3 is built from 14 residues. The DNA of the CDR3 is TGTGCCAGCTCGCAGGGCCCGTCCAGCACTGAAGCTTTCTTT. Encoded protein: CASSQGPSSTEAFF.

The chain employs TRBV6-1 and TRBJ1-5, with D possibly matching TRBD1 (6 bases). Trimming took off 0 bases at V and 5 bases at J, with 8 bases between the two ends. This CDR3 is 14 amino acids long. Germline loops: CDR1 MNHNS, CDR2 SASEGT. The CDR3 reads CASSEAGQHQPQHF. The CDR3 DNA reads TGTGCCAGCAGTGAAGCGGGACAACATCAGCCCCAGCATTTT.

CDR3 residues: CASSTRVNEQFF. The CDR3 region has the DNA TGTGCCAGCAGTACCAGGGTAAATGAGCAGTTCTTC. The genes are TRBV12-3 or TRBV12-4 and TRBJ2-1; D might be TRBD1 (5 bases). V was trimmed by 5 bases and J by 7 bases, leaving 9 bases between them. The CDR3 contains 12 residues.

This clone was counted once. This sequence joins TRBV30 and TRBJ2-7; D is possibly TRBD2 (5 bases). Germline V gene lookup returns CDR1 GTSNPN and CDR2 SVGIG (reference sequence). This CDR3 comprises 15 residues. Trimming pared 0 bases from V and 2 bases from J, leaving 14 bases between. CDR3 loop: CAWSVLRDRTYEQYF. In DNA form, the CDR3 reads TGTGCCTGGAGTGTACTGAGGGATCGAACCTACGAGCAGTACTTC.

V gene TRBV5-6 combines with J gene TRBJ2-5; D not certain. Trimming removed 2 bases from V and 4 bases from J, with 6 bases in between. The germline V gene has CDR1 SGHDT and CDR2 YYEEEE. This CDR3 spans 12 amino acids. In nucleotides, the CDR3 is TGTGCCAGCAGCTTTGGCATAGAGACCCAGTACTTC. Its translation: CASSFGIETQYF.

V usage is TRBV2 and J usage is TRBJ1-5; D not certain. Germline lookup yields CDR1 SNHLY and CDR2 FYNNEI. Trimming shortened V by 4 bases and J by 0 bases, and 7 bases separated the two germline ends. This CDR3 has 14 residues. The DNA of the CDR3 is TGTGCCAGCAGTGTTCAGATTAGCAATCAGCCCCAGCATTTT. It encodes CASSVQISNQPQHF.

For the CDR3, the DNA is TGTGCCAGCAGGGTCACCCGCAGGACAGGGAACACCTTC. It yields the protein CASRVTRRTGNTF. The chain is built from TRBV12-3 or TRBV12-4 and TRBJ1-2, with 8 nucleotides matching TRBD1. This CDR3 is 13 amino acids long. The V segment lost 6 bases and the J segment 12 bases; nucleotides outside the gene matches: 12.

J is TRBJ2-2 and V is TRBV3-1 (or the pseudogene TRBV3-2), with D uncertain. Germline V gives CDR1 LGHDT, CDR2 YNNKEL (reference sequence). V lost 7 bases and J 5 bases, leaving 5 bases between the germline ends. This CDR3 region has 11 residues. The CDR3 sequence is CASTLTGELFF. CDR3 nucleotide sequence: TGTGCCAGCACCCTGACCGGGGAGCTGTTTTTT.

DNA of the CDR3: TGCGCCAGCAGCTTGGGACAGGGGGTCGGAAACACCATATATTTT. Protein: CASSLGQGVGNTIYF. The chain has TRBV5-1 and TRBJ1-3; 9 bases are a match to TRBD1. The V gene's germline CDR1 is SGHRS and CDR2 YFSETQ. The CDR3 has 15 amino acids. The V segment lost 0 bases and the J segment 4 bases; nucleotides outside the gene matches: 2. Combining the CDR3 with reference TRBV5-1 and TRBJ1-3 gives the whole variable domain KAGVTQTPRYLIKTRGQQVTLSCSPISGHRSVSWYQQTPGQGLQFLFEYFSETQRNKGNFPGRFSGRQFSNSRSEMNVSTLELGDSALYLCASSLGQGVGNTIYFGEGSWLTVV.

Details on this clone: The sample holds other DNA sequences that translate to the same CDR3. The V gene is TRBV5-1, the J gene TRBJ1-6; 7 bases are shared with TRBD1. This CDR3 has 14 amino acids. V lost 0 bases and J lost 6; bases outside the gene matches: 0. The germline V gene encodes CDR1 SGHRS and CDR2 YFSETQ. CDR3 amino acids: CASSLGQGNSPLHF. The CDR3 coding sequence is TGCGCCAGCAGCTTGGGACAGGGTAATTCACCCCTCCACTTT.

CDR3 sequence (DNA): TGTGCCAGCAGTCCCGGGACTAGCGGGGGGGCCGGAGAGACCCAGTACTTC. The encoded protein is CASSPGTSGGAGETQYF. The chain employs TRBV6-4 and TRBJ2-5; 16 positions match TRBD2. CDR3 length equals 17 residues. CDR1 is MRHNA and CDR2 is SNTAGT in the germline V gene. J lost 4 bases, V lost 5 bases, and 7 bases had no gene match.

This rearrangement joins TRBV27 to TRBJ1-6; no definite D call. In germline, CDR1 is MNHEY, CDR2 SMNVEV (reference sequence). CDR3 length: 14 amino acids. V gave up 5 bases and J gave up 5 bases, with 10 bases separating them. The CDR3 nucleotides are TGTGCCAGCAGTCGGCGACATAATAATTCACCCCTCCACTTT. Translation: CASSRRHNNSPLHF.

The gene calls are TRBV6-2 or TRBV6-3 and TRBJ2-1; TRBD2 might be the D (5 bases). The ends were cut back, 2 bases at V and 0 bases at J, with 11 bases in the middle. This CDR3 has 16 amino acids. Germline V gene data show CDR1 as MNHEY and CDR2 as SVGEGT. The CDR3 loop is CASSYPEEGSYNEQFF. CDR3 sequence (DNA): TGTGCCAGCAGTTACCCGGAAGAGGGCTCCTACAATGAGCAGTTCTTC.

The genes are TRBV6-2 or TRBV6-3 and TRBJ1-5; D perhaps matches TRBD1 (6 bases). Trimming removed 5 bases from V and 4 bases from J, with 12 bases in between. Looked up from germline, CDR1 is MNHEY and CDR2 is SVGEGT. This CDR3 comprises 14 residues. As DNA, the CDR3 is TGTGCCAGCAGTATCGGGACAATAAATCAGCCCCAGCATTTT. Its translation: CASSIGTINQPQHF.

This CDR3 reads CASSDNFNQPQHF. The DNA for the CDR3 is TGTGCCAGCAGTGATAACTTTAATCAGCCCCAGCATTTT. This sequence joins TRBV6-1 and TRBJ1-5; D call uncertain. CDR1 MNHNS and CDR2 SASEGT come from the germline V gene. The CDR3 is made up of 13 amino acids. Trimming stripped 3 bases from V and 4 bases from J, with 7 bases between.

This chain uses TRBV5-4 with TRBJ1-1; D unresolved. Between the trimmed V and J ends, which lost 4 bases and 0 bases, there was a span of 7 bases. The CDR3 covers 13 residues. Germline V CDR1 and CDR2: SGHNT, YYREEE (reference sequence). The CDR3 sequence: CASSPSVNTEAFF. CDR3 nucleotide sequence: TGTGCCAGCAGCCCCAGTGTGAACACTGAAGCTTTCTTT.

This chain uses TRBV18 with TRBJ1-5, with D perhaps TRBD1 (6 bases). From germline, CDR1 is KGHSH and CDR2 LQKENI. Trimming took off 2 bases at V and 6 bases at J, with 11 bases between the two ends. This CDR3 has 14 amino acids. The CDR3 DNA sequence: TGTGCCAGCTCACCAGTTGGACAGTTTCAGCCCCAGCATTTT. Its protein product is CASSPVGQFQPQHF.

This chain joins TRBV4-2 and TRBJ1-1; 9 bases fit TRBD1. This CDR3 has 17 amino acids. Trimming at V came to 2 bases and at J to 4 bases, leaving 11 bases not matched to a gene. Per germline, CDR1 LGHNA and CDR2 YNFKEQ. The CDR3 DNA follows: TGTGCCAGCAGCCAAACCTACTCCGGGACAGGGAGCACTGAAGCTTTCTTT. Residues: CASSQTYSGTGSTEAFF.

J is TRBJ2-7 and V is TRBV4-1; no reliable D call. Deletions cut 1 base from V and 5 bases from J, with 9 bases between. Looked up from germline, CDR1 is MGHRA and CDR2 is YSYEKL. This CDR3 spans 13 amino acids. The CDR3 DNA reads TGCGCCAGCAGCCAAGTAATTAGCAACGAGCAGTACTTC. It codes for CASSQVISNEQYF.

This sequence joins TRBV27 and TRBJ1-1, with D unclear. V gave up 7 bases and J gave up 8 bases, with 11 bases separating them. The CDR3 extends over 11 amino acids. Germline assignment: CDR1 MNHEY and CDR2 SMNVEV (reference sequence). CDR3 coding DNA: TGTGCCAGCACCGGGAGGGCCGAAGCTTTCTTT. It yields the protein CASTGRAEAFF.

The J gene is TRBJ1-2, the V gene TRBV5-1; 8 bases are shared with TRBD1. Germline CDR1 SGHRS, CDR2 YFSETQ. V shed 1 base, J shed 6 bases, and the junction held 14 bases outside the gene matches. CDR3 length equals 17 residues. DNA of the CDR3: TGCGCCAGCAGCTTGATGGGACAGGCTCGGTCCGTAGATGGCTACACCTTC. As protein: CASSLMGQARSVDGYTF.